The T cell receptor (beta chain) described here comes from a study of blood T cells in healthy people across ages. Approximately 9 milliliters was the volume of peripheral blood drawn from each donor. Per sample, no less than 5 micrograms of total RNA were extracted. Study-level findings and limits: Compared with aged donors, long-lived donors showed fewer expanded clones, suggesting selection.

It was with a sample-barcoded 5' primer and a J-beta primer mix that a second PCR of roughly 6 to 12 cycles was run. Sequencing recovered at least 2.5 million CDR3-containing paired-end reads from each sample. TCRdb redid the calling of the 5' RACE reads with MiXCR, one entry per CDR3 protein. The repertoire includes hundreds of thousands of distinct CDR3 sequences, more than 50% of them detected once, and roughly 26% sits in the top ten. Worth noting for this clonotype: The antigen is undetermined.

The sequenced sample was blood. This clonotype originated in a man aged 40-50 years in good health.

The CDR3 protein is CASSPASRNLARQGGETQYF. The CDR3 DNA reads TGCGCCAGCAGCCCAGCTAGTCGGAACCTAGCCCGACAGGGTGGAGAGACCCAGTACTTC. The chain couples TRBV4-3 to TRBJ2-5; 7 bases are a match to TRBD1. There are 20 residues in the CDR3. Per germline, CDR1 LGHNA and CDR2 YSLEER. Trimming at V came to 4 bases and at J to 4 bases, leaving 24 bases not matched to a gene.